What follows is one T cell receptor (beta chain) and its context. In the authors' workflow: How many nucleated cells were present was estimated from reference gene primer amplification. Clones were sequenced by immunoSEQ multiplex PCR, and TCRdb holds only the in-frame ones, with some missing. The V and J calls and clone size were taken over from that table, and D and trimming were inferred from the DNA. The table has 300,000 to 400,000 clones, approximately 88% seen once. From germline, CDR1 is SEHNR and CDR2 FQNEAQ (reference sequence). The CDR3 sequence is 17 residues long. V dropped 7 bases and J dropped 5; count of bases not matched to a gene: 16. The sample belongs to a study of blood T cell repertoires in COVID-19. Study details: T cells, B-cell-depleted T cells, or PBMCs provided the cDNA or gDNA that served as material.

Seattle-derived patients entered the study during active infection and were followed longitudinally. This clonotype originated in a man aged 25-40 years with COVID-19, enrolled during active disease. Sequenced: peripheral blood. V is TRBV7-9 and J is TRBJ1-4; TRBD1 aligns across 7 bases. The CDR3 is CASMHTGVPSRNEKLFF. CDR3 DNA: TGTGCCAGCATGCATACAGGGGTCCCTAGCAGGAATGAAAAACTGTTTTTT.